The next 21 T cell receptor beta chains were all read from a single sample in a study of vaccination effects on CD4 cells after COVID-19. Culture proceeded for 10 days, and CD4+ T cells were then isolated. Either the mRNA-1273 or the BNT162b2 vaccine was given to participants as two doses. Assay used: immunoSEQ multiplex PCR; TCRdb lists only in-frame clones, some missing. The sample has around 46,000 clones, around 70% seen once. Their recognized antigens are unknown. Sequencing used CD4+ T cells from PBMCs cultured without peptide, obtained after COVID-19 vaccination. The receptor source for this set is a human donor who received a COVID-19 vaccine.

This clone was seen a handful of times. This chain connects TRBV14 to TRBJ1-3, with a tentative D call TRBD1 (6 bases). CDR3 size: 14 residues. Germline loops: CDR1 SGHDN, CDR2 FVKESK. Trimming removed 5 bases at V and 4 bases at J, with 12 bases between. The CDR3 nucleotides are TGTGCCAGCAGCTCCGGGACATCCGGAAACACCATATATTTT. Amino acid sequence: CASSSGTSGNTIYF.

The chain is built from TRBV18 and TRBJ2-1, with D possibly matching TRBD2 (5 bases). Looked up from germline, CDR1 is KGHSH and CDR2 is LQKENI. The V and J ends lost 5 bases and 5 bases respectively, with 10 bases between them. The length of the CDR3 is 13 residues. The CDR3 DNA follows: TGTGCCAGCTCAGCCGGACTTAACAATGAGCAGTTCTTC. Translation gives CASSAGLNNEQFF.

Written as DNA, the CDR3 is TGTGCCAGTCGCCCCGGGACAGGTGTGGCAAAACTGTTTTTT. It yields the protein CASRPGTGVAKLFF. J is TRBJ1-4 and V is TRBV19, with 8 positions matching TRBD1. J gave up 10 bases and V 8 bases, and 12 bases lay outside the gene matches. The germline CDR1 and CDR2 sequences are LNHDA and SQIVND (reference sequence). This CDR3 has 14 residues.

The DNA for the CDR3 is TGTGCCAGCAGTGACTCAGCGGGGGGGCCAGATACGCAGTATTTT. It encodes CASSDSAGGPDTQYF. The chain is built from TRBV6-4 and TRBJ2-3; 10 nucleotides align to TRBD2. CDR3 length: 15 amino acids. Germline trimming cut 0 bases from V and 4 bases from J; bases unmatched to any gene: 1. Germline loops: CDR1 MRHNA, CDR2 SNTAGT.

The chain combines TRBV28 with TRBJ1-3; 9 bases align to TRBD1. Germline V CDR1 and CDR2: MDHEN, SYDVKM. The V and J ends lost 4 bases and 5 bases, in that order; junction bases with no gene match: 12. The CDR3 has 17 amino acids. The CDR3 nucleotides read TGTGCCAGCAGTTCTCCGGGACAGGGCGCTAACCGAAACACCATATATTTT. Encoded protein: CASSSPGQGANRNTIYF.

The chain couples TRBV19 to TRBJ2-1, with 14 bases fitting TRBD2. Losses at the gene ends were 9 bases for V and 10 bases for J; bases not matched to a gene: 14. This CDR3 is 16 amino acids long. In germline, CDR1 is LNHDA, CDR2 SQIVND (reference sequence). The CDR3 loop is CASNTLGLAGDGEQFF. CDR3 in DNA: TGTGCCAGCAATACCCTGGGACTAGCGGGAGACGGCGAGCAGTTCTTC. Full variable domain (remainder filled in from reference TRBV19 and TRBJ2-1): DGGITQSPKYLFRKEGQNVTLSCEQNLNHDAMYWYRQDPGQGLRLIYYSQIVNDFQKGDIAEGYSVSREKKESFPLTVTSAQKNPTAFYLCASNTLGLAGDGEQFFGPGTRLTVL.

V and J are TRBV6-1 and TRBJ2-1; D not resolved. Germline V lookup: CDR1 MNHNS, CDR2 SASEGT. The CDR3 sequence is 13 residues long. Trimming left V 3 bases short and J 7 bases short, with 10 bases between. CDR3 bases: TGTGCCAGCAGTGAGATGGTCCGGAATGAGCAGTTCTTC. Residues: CASSEMVRNEQFF.

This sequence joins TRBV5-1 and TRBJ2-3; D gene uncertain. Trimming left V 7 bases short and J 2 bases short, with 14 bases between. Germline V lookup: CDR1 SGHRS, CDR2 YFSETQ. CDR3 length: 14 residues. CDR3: CASAKERPTDTQYF. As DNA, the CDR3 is TGCGCCAGCGCTAAGGAGCGTCCCACAGATACGCAGTATTTT.

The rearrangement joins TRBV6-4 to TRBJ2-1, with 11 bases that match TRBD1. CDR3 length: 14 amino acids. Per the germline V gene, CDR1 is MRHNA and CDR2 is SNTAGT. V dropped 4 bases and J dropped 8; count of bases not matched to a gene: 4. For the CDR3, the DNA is TGTGCCAGCAGTGCCGGGACAGGGGGGGATGAGCAGTTCTTC. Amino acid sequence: CASSAGTGGDEQFF.

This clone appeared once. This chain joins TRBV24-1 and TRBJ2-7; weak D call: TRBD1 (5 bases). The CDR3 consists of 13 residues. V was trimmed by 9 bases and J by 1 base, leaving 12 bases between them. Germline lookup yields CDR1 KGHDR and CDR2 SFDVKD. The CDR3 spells CATSSDRSYEQYF. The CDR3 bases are TGTGCCACCTCGAGTGACAGATCCTACGAGCAGTACTTC.

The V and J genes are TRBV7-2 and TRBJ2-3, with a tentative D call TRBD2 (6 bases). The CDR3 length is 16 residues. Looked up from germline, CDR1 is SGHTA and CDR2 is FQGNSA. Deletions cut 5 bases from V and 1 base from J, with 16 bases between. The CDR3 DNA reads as TGTGCCAGCAGCACCACCGGGACTGGGGGCACAGATACGCAGTATTTT. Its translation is CASSTTGTGGTDTQYF.

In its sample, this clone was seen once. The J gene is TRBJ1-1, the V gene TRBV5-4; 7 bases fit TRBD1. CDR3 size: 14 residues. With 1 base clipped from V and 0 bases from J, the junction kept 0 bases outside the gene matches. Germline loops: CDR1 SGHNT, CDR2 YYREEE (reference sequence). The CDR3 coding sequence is TGTGCCAGCAGCTTGACAGGGGTGAACACTGAAGCTTTCTTT. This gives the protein CASSLTGVNTEAFF.

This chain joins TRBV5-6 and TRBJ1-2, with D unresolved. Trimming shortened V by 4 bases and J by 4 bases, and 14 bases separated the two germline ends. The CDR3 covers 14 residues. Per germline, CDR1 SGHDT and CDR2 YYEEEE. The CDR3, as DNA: TGTGCCAGCAGCCGCCATACCTTTGGCTATGGCTACACCTTC. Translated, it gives CASSRHTFGYGYTF.

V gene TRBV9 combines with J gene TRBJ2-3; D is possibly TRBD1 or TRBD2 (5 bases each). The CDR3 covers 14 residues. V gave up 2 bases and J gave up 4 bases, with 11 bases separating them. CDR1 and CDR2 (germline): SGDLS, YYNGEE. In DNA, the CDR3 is TGTGCCAGCAGCGTTACTAGGGGCGCAGATACGCAGTATTTT. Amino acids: CASSVTRGADTQYF.

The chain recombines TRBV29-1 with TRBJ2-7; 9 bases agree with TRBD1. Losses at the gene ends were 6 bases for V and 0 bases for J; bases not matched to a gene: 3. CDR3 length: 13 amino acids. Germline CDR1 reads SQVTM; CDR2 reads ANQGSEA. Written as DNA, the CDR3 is TGCAGCGTCCGACAGGGGGGCTCCTACGAGCAGTACTTC. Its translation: CSVRQGGSYEQYF.

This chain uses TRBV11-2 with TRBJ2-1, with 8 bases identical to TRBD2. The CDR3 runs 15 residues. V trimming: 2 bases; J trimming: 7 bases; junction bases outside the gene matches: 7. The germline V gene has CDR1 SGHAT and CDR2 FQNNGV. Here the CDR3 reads CASSLQAGVGNEQFF. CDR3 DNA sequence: TGTGCCAGCAGCTTACAAGCGGGAGTCGGGAATGAGCAGTTCTTC.

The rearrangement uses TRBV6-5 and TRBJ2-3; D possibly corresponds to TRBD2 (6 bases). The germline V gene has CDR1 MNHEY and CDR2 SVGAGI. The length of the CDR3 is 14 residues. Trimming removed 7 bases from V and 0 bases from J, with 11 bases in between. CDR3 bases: TGTGCCAGCAAGTCTAGCGCGAGCACAGATACGCAGTATTTT. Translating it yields CASKSSASTDTQYF.

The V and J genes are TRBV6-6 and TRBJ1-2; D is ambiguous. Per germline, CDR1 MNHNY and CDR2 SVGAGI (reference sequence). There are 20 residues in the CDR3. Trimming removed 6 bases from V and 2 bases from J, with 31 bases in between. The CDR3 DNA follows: TGTGCCAGCAGCTTGAAGAGGCGAGGATCGGCTGACTTTTCGAACTATGGCTACACCTTC. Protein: CASSLKRRGSADFSNYGYTF.

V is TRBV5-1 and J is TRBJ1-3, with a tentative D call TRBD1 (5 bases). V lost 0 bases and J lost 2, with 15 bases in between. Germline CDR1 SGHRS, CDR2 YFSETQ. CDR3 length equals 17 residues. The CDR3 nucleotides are TGCGCCAGCAGCTTGGCATGGGGACGGCTAACTGGAAACACCATATATTTT. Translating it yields CASSLAWGRLTGNTIYF.

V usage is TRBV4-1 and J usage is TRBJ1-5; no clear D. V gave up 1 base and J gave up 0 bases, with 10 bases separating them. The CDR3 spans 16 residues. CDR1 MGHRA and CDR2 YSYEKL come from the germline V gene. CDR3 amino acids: CASSQVWTTSNQPQHF. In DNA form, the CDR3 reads TGCGCCAGCAGCCAAGTATGGACGACTAGCAATCAGCCCCAGCATTTT.

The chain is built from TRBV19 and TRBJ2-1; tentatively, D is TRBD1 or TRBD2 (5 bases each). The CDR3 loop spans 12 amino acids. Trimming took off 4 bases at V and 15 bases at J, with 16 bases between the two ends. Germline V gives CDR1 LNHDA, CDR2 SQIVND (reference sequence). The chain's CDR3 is CASSSGRGGGFF. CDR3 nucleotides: TGTGCCAGTAGTAGTGGTAGGGGTGGGGGGTTCTTC.